These 26 T cell receptor beta chains came from one sample sequenced in a study of T-cell memory formation after mild COVID-19. TCRdb reprocessed the 5' RACE reads with MiXCR, giving one entry per CDR3 protein. This table has about 350,000 distinct CDR3 sequences, about an eighth appearing once. Sequenced material: PBMCs or a T cell subset sorted from them (not recorded which). Source of these receptors: a man between 18 and 35 years old who had mild COVID-19 (a few samples of this study predate the infection). Cell type and time point are not known.

CDR3 sequence reads: CASSSSWELFF. CDR3 nucleotide sequence: TGTGCCAGCAGTTCCTCCTGGGAGCTGTTTTTT. The rearrangement uses TRBV12-3 or TRBV12-4 and TRBJ2-2; no definite D call. The CDR3 is 11 residues long. Trimming shortened V by 4 bases and J by 9 bases, and 6 bases separated the two germline ends.

Here the CDR3 DNA reads TGCGCCAGCAGCTTGGCGGGAAACAGAAACACCATATATTTT. Amino acid sequence: CASSLAGNRNTIYF. J is TRBJ1-3 and V is TRBV5-1, with D unclear. Trimming took off 0 bases at V and 5 bases at J, with 9 bases between the two ends. The CDR3 has 14 amino acids. Germline V lookup: CDR1 SGHRS, CDR2 YFSETQ.

The rearrangement uses TRBV5-1 and TRBJ2-4, with D perhaps TRBD2 (6 bases). Germline V gene sequence: CDR1 SGHRS, CDR2 YFSETQ. Trimming took off 4 bases at V and 1 base at J, with 12 bases between the two ends. The CDR3 loop spans 15 amino acids. The DNA of the CDR3 is TGCGCCAGCAGCCCGGGGGAGCCTGCCAAAAACATTCAGTACTTC. Its translation is CASSPGEPAKNIQYF.

This clonotype was seen a few times. The J gene is TRBJ2-3, the V gene TRBV2; tentatively, D is TRBD2 (5 bases). Trimming removed 4 bases from V and 5 bases from J, with 10 bases in between. The germline CDR1 and CDR2 sequences are SNHLY and FYNNEI. There are 13 residues in the CDR3. Here the CDR3 DNA reads TGTGCCAGCAGTGTCCTAGCAGAAGATACGCAGTATTTT. It specifies CASSVLAEDTQYF.

The gene calls are TRBV25-1 and TRBJ1-1, with 7 bases matching TRBD1. Germline V lookup: CDR1 MGHDK, CDR2 SYGVNS. The CDR3 is 15 residues long. V shed 8 bases, J shed 1 base, and the junction held 10 bases outside the gene matches. The CDR3 sequence is CASGWGTAANTEAFF. The CDR3 bases are TGTGCCAGCGGTTGGGGGACAGCTGCGAACACTGAAGCTTTCTTT. The variable domain in full, with the rest retrieved from reference TRBV25-1 and TRBJ1-1, is EADIYQTPRYLVIGTGKKITLECSQTMGHDKMYWYQQDPGMELHLIHYSYGVNSTEKGDLSSESTVSRIRTEHFPLTLESARPSHTSQYLCASGWGTAANTEAFFGQGTRLTVV.

This clonotype was seen repeatedly, ten times or more. CDR3 amino acids: CASSLGEQYV. CDR3 nucleotide sequence: TGTGCCAGCAGTTTAGGTGAGCAGTACGTC. V is TRBV12-3 or TRBV12-4 and J is TRBJ2-7; D gene unclear. The CDR3 is 10 residues long. Trimming pared 1 base from V and 7 bases from J, leaving 2 bases between.

There are a few counts of this clonotype. V usage is TRBV20-1 and J usage is TRBJ1-1, with D unresolved. With 6 bases removed from V and 5 bases from J, the gap between germline ends came to 16 bases. From germline, CDR1 is DFQATT and CDR2 SNEGSKA (reference sequence). The CDR3 is 13 residues long. The CDR3 DNA reads TGCAGTGCCCGAAATTCCCTCGGGACTGAAGCTTTCTTT. Translated: CSARNSLGTEAFF.

This clonotype was seen repeatedly, ten times or more. The genes are TRBV3-1 and TRBJ1-2; D unclear. Germline CDR1 is LGHDT and CDR2 is YNNKEL (reference sequence). The CDR3 sequence is 11 residues long. Deletions cut 0 bases from V and 8 bases from J, with 4 bases between. For the CDR3, the DNA is TGTGCCAGCAGCCAAGATTCCGGCTACACCTTC. Its translation is CASSQDSGYTF.

This clonotype was recorded a few times. The V and J genes are TRBV12-3 or TRBV12-4 and TRBJ1-2; 7 bases are shared with TRBD1. This CDR3 is built from 15 residues. The J segment lost 1 base and the V segment lost 5 bases, leaving 7 bases of the junction unmatched. This CDR3 is CASSPRRDSNYGYTF. CDR3 nucleotide sequence: TGTGCCAGCAGTCCACGCCGGGACAGTAACTATGGCTACACCTTC.

This clonotype was detected only a few times. This chain connects TRBV10-3 to TRBJ2-3; D gene uncertain. Germline CDR1 reads ENHRY; CDR2 reads SYGVKD. This CDR3 is 11 amino acids long. Trimming pared 9 bases from V and 2 bases from J, leaving 6 bases between. The CDR3 sequence is CAIGNTDTQYF. The DNA of the CDR3 is TGTGCCATAGGGAACACAGATACGCAGTATTTT.

There are a few counts of this clonotype. The rearrangement joins TRBV29-1 to TRBJ2-6; D call uncertain. The germline V and J ends were trimmed by 6 bases and 0 bases, with 6 bases remaining between them. This CDR3 comprises 13 residues. In germline, CDR1 is SQVTM, CDR2 ANQGSEA. The CDR3 bases are TGCAGCGTGGCTCTCTCTGGGGCCAACGTCCTGACTTTC. Protein product: CSVALSGANVLTF. Using reference TRBV29-1 and TRBJ2-6 for the parts outside the CDR3, the full variable domain is SAVISQKPSRDICQRGTSLTIQCQVDSQVTMMFWYRQQPGQSLTLIATANQGSEATYESGFVIDKFPISRPNLTFSTLTVSNMSPEDSSIYLCSVALSGANVLTFGAGSRLTVL.

The chain is built from TRBV7-9 and TRBJ2-1; 9 bases line up with TRBD1. The junction had 2 bases not matched to a gene; V was cut back by 1 base and J by 4 bases. The CDR3 totals 15 residues. Germline loops: CDR1 SEHNR, CDR2 FQNEAQ (reference sequence). The CDR3 sequence: CASSLGDRVYNEQFF. In DNA form, the CDR3 reads TGTGCCAGCAGCTTAGGGGACAGGGTTTACAATGAGCAGTTCTTC.

A word on this clonotype: A much larger clone differs by one base, so this may be a read error. The chain combines TRBV11-1 with TRBJ2-1; the D gene could be TRBD1 or TRBD2 (5 bases each). Trimming took 5 bases from V and 7 from J, leaving 9 bases between them. CDR1 SGHAT and CDR2 FQDESV come from the germline V gene (reference sequence). The CDR3 extends over 12 amino acids. In DNA form, the CDR3 reads TGTGCCAGCAGCCCCAGGGAGAATGAGCAGTTCTTC. It translates to CASSPRENEQFF.

This chain uses TRBV7-3 with TRBJ2-2; 10 nucleotides agree with TRBD1. With 5 bases clipped from V and 6 bases from J, the junction kept 6 bases outside the gene matches. Germline CDR1 SGHTA, CDR2 FQGTGA. The CDR3 sequence is 15 residues long. The CDR3 is CASSPGTGASGELFF. DNA for the CDR3: TGTGCCAGCAGCCCCGGGACAGGGGCGTCCGGGGAGCTGTTTTTT.

This clonotype turned up a few times. The V gene is TRBV15, the J gene TRBJ1-5, with D tentatively TRBD1 (5 bases). Germline values: CDR1 LNHNV, CDR2 YYDKDF (reference sequence). The CDR3 contains 16 residues. Trimming took 4 bases from V and 9 from J, leaving 22 bases between them. The CDR3 coding sequence is TGTGCCACCAGCAAACCTTCACAGGACCGATCATGGCCCCAGCATTTT. It is translated as CATSKPSQDRSWPQHF.

This clonotype was detected ten times or more. V gene TRBV4-1 combines with J gene TRBJ2-3, with TRBD2 matching 7 bases. Germline trimming cut 5 bases from V and 3 bases from J; bases unmatched to any gene: 11. CDR3 size: 16 residues. CDR1 and CDR2 (germline): MGHRA, YSYEKL. CDR3 loop: CASSSPERGVTDTQYF. In nucleotides, the CDR3 is TGCGCCAGCAGCTCCCCAGAGCGGGGAGTTACAGATACGCAGTATTTT.

The chain couples TRBV4-1 to TRBJ1-2, with D possibly being TRBD1 (5 bases). Trimming took 4 bases from V and 3 from J, leaving 15 bases between them. Germline assignment: CDR1 MGHRA and CDR2 YSYEKL. This CDR3 comprises 15 residues. The CDR3 coding sequence is TGCGCCAGCAGCCTACGGGTGGGGACTGACTATGGCTACACCTTC. Its translation is CASSLRVGTDYGYTF.

V and J are TRBV7-9 and TRBJ2-5; no definite D call. From germline, CDR1 is SEHNR and CDR2 FQNEAQ (reference sequence). The V end was cut by 2 bases, the J end by 0 bases, with 7 bases between. The CDR3 contains 14 residues. CDR3 coding DNA: TGTGCCAGCAGCTTAAAGGGCTACCAAGAGACCCAGTACTTC. It encodes CASSLKGYQETQYF.

V usage is TRBV2 and J usage is TRBJ2-3; TRBD1 aligns across 7 bases. This CDR3 contains 14 residues. Per the germline V gene, CDR1 is SNHLY and CDR2 is FYNNEI. The junction had 9 bases not matched to a gene; V was cut back by 10 bases and J by 2 bases. CDR3 in DNA: TGTGCCACCAGGTGGGACAGAAACACAGATACGCAGTATTTT. Translating it yields CATRWDRNTDTQYF.

This clonotype has ten or more counts. As DNA, the CDR3 is TGTGCCACCAGTGCGATTTGGGGACAGGGAAATCTACAGAACACTGAAGCTTTCTTT. This sequence encodes CATSAIWGQGNLQNTEAFF. The chain has TRBV24-1 and TRBJ1-1, with 9 positions matching TRBD1. V gave up 5 bases and J gave up 1 base; unmatched junction bases: 16. This CDR3 spans 19 amino acids. Germline CDR1 and CDR2: KGHDR and SFDVKD.

This clonotype has just a few counts. The genes are TRBV7-2 and TRBJ1-3; D gene ambiguous. V was trimmed by 3 bases and J by 4 bases, leaving 4 bases between them. CDR3 length: 12 residues. Germline V lookup: CDR1 SGHTA, CDR2 FQGNSA. CDR3 sequence: CASSFSGNTIYF. The CDR3 DNA reads as TGTGCCAGCAGCTTCTCCGGAAACACCATATATTTT. The whole variable domain, remainder taken from reference TRBV7-2 and TRBJ1-3, is GAGVSQSPSNKVTEKGKDVELRCDPISGHTALYWYRQSLGQGLEFLIYFQGNSAPDKSGLPSDRFSAERTGGSVSTLTIQRTQQEDSAVYLCASSFSGNTIYFGEGSWLTVV.

This clonotype was detected only a few times. The chain uses TRBV14 and TRBJ2-1; weak D call: TRBD1 (6 bases). The V gene lost 3 bases and the J gene lost 12 bases, with 12 bases spanning the gap. Germline V gives CDR1 SGHDN, CDR2 FVKESK. CDR3 length equals 12 residues. The CDR3, as DNA: TGTGCCAGCAGCCATGGGGGCGCGTGGCAGTTCTTC. Protein: CASSHGGAWQFF.

This sequence joins TRBV28 and TRBJ2-3; D gene unclear. The V end was cut by 5 bases, the J end by 0 bases, with 12 bases between. The CDR3 extends over 15 amino acids. Germline V gene lookup returns CDR1 MDHEN and CDR2 SYDVKM. Here the CDR3 reads CASSGSQTSTDTQYF. The CDR3 DNA reads as TGTGCCAGCAGTGGATCCCAGACTAGCACAGATACGCAGTATTTT.

There are a few counts of this clonotype. This chain connects TRBV7-6 to TRBJ2-3; the D is unclear. The germline CDR1 and CDR2 sequences are SGHVS and FNYEAQ. This CDR3 comprises 15 residues. Trimming shortened V by 3 bases and J by 4 bases, and 14 bases separated the two germline ends. The CDR3 DNA follows: TGTGCCAGCAGCTTGAGGCGTTCAGGAGCAGATACGCAGTATTTT. Translated: CASSLRRSGADTQYF.

In DNA form, the CDR3 reads TGCGCCAGCAGCCTGGGAAAGATTAACTATGGCTACACCTTC. This sequence encodes CASSLGKINYGYTF. V gene TRBV5-1 combines with J gene TRBJ1-2; no firm D call. The CDR3 runs 14 residues. Between the trimmed V and J ends, which lost 4 bases and 1 base, there was a span of 11 bases. Germline V gene data show CDR1 as SGHRS and CDR2 as YFSETQ.

The chain is built from TRBV12-3 or TRBV12-4 and TRBJ1-2, with 9 bases fitting TRBD1. V lost 5 bases and J lost 8; bases outside the gene matches: 9. This CDR3 has 14 amino acids. The CDR3 sequence: CASSPFGQGIGYTF. The DNA for the CDR3 is TGTGCCAGCAGTCCATTCGGACAGGGGATAGGCTACACCTTC.